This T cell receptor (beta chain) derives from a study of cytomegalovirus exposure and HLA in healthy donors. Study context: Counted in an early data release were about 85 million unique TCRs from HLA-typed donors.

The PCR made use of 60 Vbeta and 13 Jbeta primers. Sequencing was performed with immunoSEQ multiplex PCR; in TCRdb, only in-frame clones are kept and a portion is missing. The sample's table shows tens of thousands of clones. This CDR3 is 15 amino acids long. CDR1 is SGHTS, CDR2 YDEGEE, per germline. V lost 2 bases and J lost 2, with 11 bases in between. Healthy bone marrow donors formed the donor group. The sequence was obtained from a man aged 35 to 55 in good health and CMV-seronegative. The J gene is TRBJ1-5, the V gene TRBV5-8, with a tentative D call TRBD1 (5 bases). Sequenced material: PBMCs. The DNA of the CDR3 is TGTGCCAGCAGCTTCCGGGGGATTGGCAATCAGCCCCAGCATTTT. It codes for CASSFRGIGNQPQHF.